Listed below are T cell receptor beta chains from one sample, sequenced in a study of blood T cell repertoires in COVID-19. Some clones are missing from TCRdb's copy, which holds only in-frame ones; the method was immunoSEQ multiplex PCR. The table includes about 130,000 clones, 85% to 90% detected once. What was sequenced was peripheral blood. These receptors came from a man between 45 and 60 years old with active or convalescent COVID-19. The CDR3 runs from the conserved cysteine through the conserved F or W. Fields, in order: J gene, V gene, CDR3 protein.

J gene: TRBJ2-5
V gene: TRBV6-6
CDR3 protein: CASSDGEEVKETQYF

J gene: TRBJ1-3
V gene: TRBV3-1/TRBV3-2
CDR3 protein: CASSATGVGNTIYF

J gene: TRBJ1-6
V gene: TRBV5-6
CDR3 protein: CASSYRDRGFFSPLHF

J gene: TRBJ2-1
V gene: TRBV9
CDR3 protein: CASSSRTGDEQFF

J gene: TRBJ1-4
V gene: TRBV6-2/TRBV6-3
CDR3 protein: CASSLQGSEKLFF

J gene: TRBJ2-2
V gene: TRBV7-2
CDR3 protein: CASSLVASAGVTGELFF

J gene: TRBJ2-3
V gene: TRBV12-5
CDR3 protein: CASGRDSGIYTQYF

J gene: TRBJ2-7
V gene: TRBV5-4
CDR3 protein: CASSSRTSQGGNEQYF

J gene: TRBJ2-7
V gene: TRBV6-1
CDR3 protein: CASSELTDPYEQYF

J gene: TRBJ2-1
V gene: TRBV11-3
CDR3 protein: CASSRPSGRQFF

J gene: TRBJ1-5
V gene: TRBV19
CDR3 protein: CASSDRGFGNQPQHF

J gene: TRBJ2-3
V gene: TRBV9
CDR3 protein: CASSVLGLGDDTQYF

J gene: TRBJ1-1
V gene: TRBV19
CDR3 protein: CASSQARETEAFF

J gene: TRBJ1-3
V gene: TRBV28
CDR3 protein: CASMKTGGGNTIYF

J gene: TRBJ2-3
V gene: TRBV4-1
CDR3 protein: CASSQDQFGAGGDTQYF

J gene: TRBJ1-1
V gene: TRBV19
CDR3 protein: CASSISGTVMNTEAFF

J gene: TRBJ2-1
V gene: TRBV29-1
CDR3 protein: CSVEAGGSQFF

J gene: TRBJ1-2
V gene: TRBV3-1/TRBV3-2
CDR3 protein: CASSQSGARDGYTF

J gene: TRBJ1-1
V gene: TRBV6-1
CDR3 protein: CASSEGGGAAWPEAFF

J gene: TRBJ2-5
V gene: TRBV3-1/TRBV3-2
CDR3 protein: CASSPRQGAFQETQYF

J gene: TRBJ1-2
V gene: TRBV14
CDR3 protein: CASSQGIGTANYGYTF

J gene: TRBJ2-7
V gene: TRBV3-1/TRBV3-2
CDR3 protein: CASSQGTSGLEQYF

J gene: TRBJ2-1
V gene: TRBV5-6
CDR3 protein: CASSSRTGANYNEQFF

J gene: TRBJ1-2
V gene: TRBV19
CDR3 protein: CASNQRPGTGYGYTF

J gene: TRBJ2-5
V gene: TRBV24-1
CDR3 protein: CATSDSLYQGETQYF

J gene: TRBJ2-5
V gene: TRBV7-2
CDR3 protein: CASSSGLAGGETQYF

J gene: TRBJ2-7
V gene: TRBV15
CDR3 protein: CATSRGVRTGYEQYF

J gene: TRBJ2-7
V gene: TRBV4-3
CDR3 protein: CASSRTLGTGDHEQYF

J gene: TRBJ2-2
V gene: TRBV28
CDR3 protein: CASSSGTADTGELFF

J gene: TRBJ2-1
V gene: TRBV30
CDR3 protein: CAWSPGLADNEQFF

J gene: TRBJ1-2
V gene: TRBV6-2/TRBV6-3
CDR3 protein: CASSDRTVLGYTF

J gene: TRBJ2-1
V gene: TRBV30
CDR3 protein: CAWSGGSGGYNEQFF

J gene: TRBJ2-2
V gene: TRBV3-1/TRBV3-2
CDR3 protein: CASSQGRGFGELFF

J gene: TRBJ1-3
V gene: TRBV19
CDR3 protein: CASSKRSGTNSGNTIYF

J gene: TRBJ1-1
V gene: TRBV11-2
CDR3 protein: CASTRQGLNTEAFF

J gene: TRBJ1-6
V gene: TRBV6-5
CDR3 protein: CASSERENSPLHF

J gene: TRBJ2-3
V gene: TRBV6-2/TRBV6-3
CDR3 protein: CASSEDNYSTDTQYF

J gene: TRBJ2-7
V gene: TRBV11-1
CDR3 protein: CASSLQTSYEQYF

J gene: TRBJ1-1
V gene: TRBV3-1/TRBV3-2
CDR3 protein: CASSQDGQYTEAFF

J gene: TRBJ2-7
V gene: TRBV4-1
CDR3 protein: CASSQPVSGQGDYEQYF

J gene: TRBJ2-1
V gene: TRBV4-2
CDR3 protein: CASSQNQDRVLFF

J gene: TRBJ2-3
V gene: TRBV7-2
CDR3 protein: CASSFFRVVDTQYF

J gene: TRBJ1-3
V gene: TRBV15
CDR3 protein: CATSREPSDGSFYF

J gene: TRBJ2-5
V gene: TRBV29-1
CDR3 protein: CSVEDTGMEKTQYF

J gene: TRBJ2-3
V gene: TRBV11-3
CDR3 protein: CASSPRTSGGGETQYF

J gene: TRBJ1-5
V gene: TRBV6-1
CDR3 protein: CASSREGDSNQPQHF